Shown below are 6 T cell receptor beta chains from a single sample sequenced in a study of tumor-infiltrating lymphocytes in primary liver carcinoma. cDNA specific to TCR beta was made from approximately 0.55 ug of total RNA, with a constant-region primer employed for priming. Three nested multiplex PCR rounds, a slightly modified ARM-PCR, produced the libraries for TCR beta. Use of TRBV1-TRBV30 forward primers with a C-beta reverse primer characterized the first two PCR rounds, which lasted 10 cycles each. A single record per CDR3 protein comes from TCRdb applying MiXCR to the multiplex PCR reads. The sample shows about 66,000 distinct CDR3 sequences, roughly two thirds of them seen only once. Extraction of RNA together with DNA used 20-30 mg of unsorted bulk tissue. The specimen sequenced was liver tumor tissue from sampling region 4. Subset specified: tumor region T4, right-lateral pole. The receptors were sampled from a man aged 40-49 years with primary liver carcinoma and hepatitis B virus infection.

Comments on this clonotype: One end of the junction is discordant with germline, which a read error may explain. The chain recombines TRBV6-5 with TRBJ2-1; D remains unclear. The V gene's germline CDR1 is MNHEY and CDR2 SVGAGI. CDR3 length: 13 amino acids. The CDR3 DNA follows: TGTGCCAGCAGCTACTCGAAACGGTACGAGCAGTTCTTC. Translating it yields CASSYSKRYEQFF.

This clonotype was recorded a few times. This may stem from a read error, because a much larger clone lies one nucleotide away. The CDR3 region is CATSVTLARSYNEQFF. CDR3 nucleotides: TGTGCCACCAGTGTAACGCTAGCGCGTTCTTACAATGAGCAGTTCTTC. This chain uses TRBV24-1 with TRBJ2-1; tentatively, D is TRBD2 (6 bases). V lost 5 bases and J lost 4, with 17 bases in between. The germline CDR1 and CDR2 sequences are KGHDR and SFDVKD. CDR3 length equals 16 residues.

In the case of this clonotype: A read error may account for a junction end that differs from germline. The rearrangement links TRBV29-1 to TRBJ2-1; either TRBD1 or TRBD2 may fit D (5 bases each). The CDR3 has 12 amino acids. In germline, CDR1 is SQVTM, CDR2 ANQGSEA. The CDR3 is CSVEFRGSEQSF. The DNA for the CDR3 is TGCAGCGTTGAATTCCGGGGCAGTGAGCAGTCCTTC.

CDR3 loop: CSALPGTFYEQYF. The CDR3 DNA follows: TGCAGTGCTCTCCCCGGGACTTTCTACGAGCAGTACTTC. This rearrangement joins TRBV20-1 to TRBJ2-7; D may be TRBD2 (6 bases). Germline V gene data show CDR1 as DFQATT and CDR2 as SNEGSKA (reference sequence). The CDR3 contains 13 residues. Trimming took off 5 bases at V and 3 bases at J, with 14 bases between the two ends.

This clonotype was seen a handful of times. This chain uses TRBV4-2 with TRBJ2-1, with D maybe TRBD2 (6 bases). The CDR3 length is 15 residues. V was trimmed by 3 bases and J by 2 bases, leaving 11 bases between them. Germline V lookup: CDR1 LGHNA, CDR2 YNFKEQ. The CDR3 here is CASSHWRGTYNEQFF. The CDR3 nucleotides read TGTGCCAGCAGCCATTGGCGGGGCACCTACAATGAGCAGTTCTTC.

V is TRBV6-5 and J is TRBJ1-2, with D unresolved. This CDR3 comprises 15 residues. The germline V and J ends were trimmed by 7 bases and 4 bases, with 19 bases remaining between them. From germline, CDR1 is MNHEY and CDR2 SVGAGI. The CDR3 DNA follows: TGTGCCAGCAATCCTGCCGCAAGGGCCATCTATGGCTACACCTTC. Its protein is CASNPAARAIYGYTF.